At least ten counts were recorded for the clone carrying this T cell receptor beta chain. By 5'RACE template switching, TCR cDNA was produced, with a universal primer site and UMIs added in the process. TCRdb re-derived calls from the 5' RACE reads in MiXCR, one entry per CDR3 protein. The table lists approximately 240,000 distinct CDR3 sequences, approximately 3.8% of them singletons. The sample originates from a study of T cells after yellow fever vaccination. V gave up 2 bases and J gave up 4 bases, with 15 bases separating them. CDR3 length equals 15 residues. Germline-derived CDR1 and CDR2 are MNHEY and SMNVEV (reference sequence).

The genes are TRBV27 and TRBJ2-7, with D possibly being TRBD2 (5 bases). Material: PBMCs, obtained 15 days after the yellow fever booster vaccination. The sequence came from a man aged 18 to 29 who received the YFV17D yellow fever vaccine. The CDR3 DNA follows: TGTGCCAGCAGTTTACGAGGGCTTCTTGCATACGAGCAGTACTTC. It encodes CASSLRGLLAYEQYF.